This T cell receptor (beta chain) was identified in a study of cytomegalovirus exposure and HLA in healthy donors. Study-level background: The 90 to 150 validation repertoires were produced on the same platform as the approximately 670 repertoires of the first cohort. This was reported in a later analysis.

V gave up 10 bases and J gave up 5 bases; unmatched junction bases: 9. Germline-derived CDR1 and CDR2 are MNHNS and SASEGT. The CDR3 totals 15 residues. The repertoire was sequenced with immunoSEQ multiplex PCR; TCRdb's copy has only in-frame clones and lacks some. Of some 110,000 clones in the sample, about nine tenths were seen once. This rearrangement joins TRBV6-1 to TRBJ2-1, with TRBD2 matching 12 bases. The sample was PBMCs. The receptor was derived from a young man in good health and CMV-seropositive. This CDR3 is CAIARWTSGNNEQFF. CDR3 sequence (DNA): TGTGCCATCGCGAGGTGGACTAGCGGGAACAATGAGCAGTTCTTC.